A single sample gave rise to the 15 T cell receptor beta chains below, sequenced in a study of T cells in Graves' hyperthyroidism and ophthalmopathy. Researchers took RNA transcripts and amplified the TCR beta CDR3 regions from them. A first-round RT-PCR of the TCR CDR3 used the HTBI primer set. TCRdb used MiXCR to reprocess the multiplex PCR reads, holding one entry per CDR3 protein. The sample holds about 380,000 distinct CDR3 sequences, less than 20% seen once. The specimen was blood. The receptor set was obtained from a man aged 18 to 29 with Graves' ophthalmopathy.

This clonotype was seen repeatedly, ten times or more. The V and J genes are TRBV11-2 and TRBJ2-1, with 7 positions matching TRBD1. J was trimmed by 4 bases and V by 1 base; bases with no gene match: 4. Germline V gives CDR1 SGHAT, CDR2 FQNNGV. This CDR3 spans 15 amino acids. The CDR3 protein is CASSLATRGYNEQFF. CDR3 DNA sequence: TGTGCCAGCAGCTTAGCGACCAGGGGGTACAATGAGCAGTTCTTC.

This clonotype was observed at least ten times. This chain links TRBV5-1 with TRBJ2-5, with D possibly matching TRBD2 (5 bases). Trimming pared 6 bases from V and 9 bases from J, leaving 18 bases between. CDR1 and CDR2 (germline): SGHRS, YFSETQ. The CDR3 length is 13 residues. CDR3 protein: CASTRTGESSQYF. CDR3 DNA sequence: TGCGCCAGCACCCGGACCGGGGAATCGTCCCAGTACTTC. Complete variable domain (other parts from reference TRBV5-1 and TRBJ2-5): KAGVTQTPRYLIKTRGQQVTLSCSPISGHRSVSWYQQTPGQGLQFLFEYFSETQRNKGNFPGRFSGRQFSNSRSEMNVSTLELGDSALYLCASTRTGESSQYFGPGTRLLVL.

In this sample, this clonotype turned up many times. The genes are TRBV5-1 and TRBJ2-3; 10 bases match TRBD2. The CDR3 totals 16 residues. Germline CDR1 and CDR2: SGHRS and YFSETQ. V was pared by 0 bases and J by 4 bases, with 5 bases of the junction left unmatched. CDR3 region: CASSLASGGAPDTQYF. The CDR3 DNA reads as TGCGCCAGCAGCTTGGCCAGCGGGGGGGCCCCAGATACGCAGTATTTT.

This clonotype turned up a few times. The chain has TRBV18 and TRBJ1-3; the D is unclear. Trimming took off 3 bases at V and 2 bases at J, with 8 bases between the two ends. The CDR3 covers 14 residues. Germline V gene data show CDR1 as KGHSH and CDR2 as LQKENI. The CDR3 sequence is CASSPWGPGNTIYF. CDR3 nucleotide sequence: TGTGCCAGCTCACCTTGGGGTCCTGGAAACACCATATATTTT.

This clonotype was seen repeatedly, ten times or more. The rearrangement uses TRBV11-1 and TRBJ2-3, with unresolved D. This CDR3 contains 14 residues. Trimming stripped 5 bases from V and 4 bases from J, with 13 bases between. Looked up from germline, CDR1 is SGHAT and CDR2 is FQDESV (reference sequence). In DNA form, the CDR3 reads TGTGCCAGCAGCCCGGTGAGGTTGGCAGATACGCAGTATTTT. Residues: CASSPVRLADTQYF.

This clonotype showed up just once. The V and J genes are TRBV9 and TRBJ2-1, with TRBD2 matching 8 bases. J was trimmed by 4 bases and V by 3 bases; bases with no gene match: 6. Germline CDR1 SGDLS, CDR2 YYNGEE. This CDR3 is built from 15 residues. The CDR3 bases are TGTGCCAGCAGCGCCGGGACTAGGGCTTACAATGAGCAGTTCTTC. Amino acids: CASSAGTRAYNEQFF.

This clonotype was observed a single time. CDR3 DNA sequence: TGTGCCAGCAGCTCCAAGGGGGCGGGCTATGGCTACACCTTC. Its translation is CASSSKGAGYGYTF. The genes are TRBV7-3 and TRBJ1-2, with 7 bases identical to TRBD1. The CDR3 has 14 amino acids. Germline V gene lookup returns CDR1 SGHTA and CDR2 FQGTGA. The junction had 6 bases not matched to a gene; V was cut back by 4 bases and J by 4 bases.

The count of this clonotype is one. The chain uses TRBV10-3 and TRBJ1-4, with 7 bases identical to TRBD1. Per the germline V gene, CDR1 is ENHRY and CDR2 is SYGVKD. With V trimmed by 8 bases and J by 6 bases, 6 bases remained unmatched. This CDR3 is 13 amino acids long. The CDR3 DNA follows: TGTGCCATCGGCCGGGACAGAGATGAAAAACTGTTTTTT. Translation gives CAIGRDRDEKLFF.

This chain links TRBV9 with TRBJ1-2; no clear D gene. This CDR3 region has 16 residues. Germline CDR1 is SGDLS and CDR2 is YYNGEE. V lost 3 bases to trimming and J lost 5 bases, with 20 bases between them. The DNA for the CDR3 is TGTGCCAGCAGCGCCCGGAGAGGTGGGGAAGGGTATGGCTACACCTTC. Translated, it gives CASSARRGGEGYGYTF.

As for this clonotype: This sequence may be a read error, since a much larger clone differs from it by one base. The chain recombines TRBV9 with TRBJ2-2; 11 bases fit TRBD2. With V trimmed by 4 bases and J by 2 bases, 4 bases remained unmatched. The germline V gene has CDR1 SGDLS and CDR2 YYNGEE. This CDR3 region has 16 residues. The CDR3 bases are TGTGCCAGCAGCAAAACTAGCGGGGGCAACACCGGGGAGCTGTTTTTT. Translation: CASSKTSGGNTGELFF. The whole variable domain, filled in from reference TRBV9 and TRBJ2-2, reads DSGVTQTPKHLITATGQRVTLRCSPRSGDLSVYWYQQSLDQGLQFLIQYYNGEERAKGNILERFSAQQFPDLHSELNLSSLELGDSALYFCASSKTSGGNTGELFFGEGSRLTVL.

J is TRBJ2-1 and V is TRBV5-8; D might be TRBD1 (5 bases). The CDR3 runs to 15 residues. Between the trimmed V and J ends, which lost 9 bases and 0 bases, there was a span of 16 bases. The germline CDR1 and CDR2 sequences are SGHTS and YDEGEE. The chain's CDR3 is CANPQGVSSYNEQFF. CDR3 bases: TGTGCCAACCCTCAAGGGGTAAGCTCCTACAATGAGCAGTTCTTC.

There are many counts of this clonotype. The chain carries TRBV19 and TRBJ2-2, with 7 bases aligning to TRBD2. The germline V gene encodes CDR1 LNHDA and CDR2 SQIVND (reference sequence). The J segment lost 7 bases and the V segment lost 10 bases, leaving 12 bases of the junction unmatched. This CDR3 comprises 14 residues. CDR3 residues: CAIQRDSAHGELFF. CDR3 in DNA: TGTGCCATTCAGCGGGACTCAGCACACGGGGAGCTGTTTTTT.

Worth noting for this clonotype: A read error is possible here, since a much larger clone lies one base away. V is TRBV2 and J is TRBJ1-2; 7 nucleotides match TRBD1. Germline lookup yields CDR1 SNHLY and CDR2 FYNNEI. The CDR3 contains 14 residues. This chain's CDR3 is CAGSDGTVLAGYTF. The DNA for the CDR3 is TGTGCCGGCAGTGACGGGACAGTCCTCGCTGGCTACACCTTC. Filled out from reference TRBV2 and TRBJ1-2, the complete variable domain reads EPEVTQTPSHQVTQMGQEVILRCVPISNHLYFYWYRQILGQKVEFLVSFYNNEISEKSEIFDDQFSVERPDGSNFTLKIRSTKLEDSAMYFCAGSDGTVLAGYTFGSGTRLTVV.

This clonotype was seen more than once but under ten times. The J gene is TRBJ2-7, the V gene TRBV7-3, with unresolved D. Per germline, CDR1 SGHTA and CDR2 FQGTGA. Trimming left V 5 bases short and J 2 bases short, with 7 bases between. The CDR3 runs 12 residues. CDR3 nucleotide sequence: TGTGCCAGCAGCAACTTGGCCTACGAGCAGTACTTC. This encodes CASSNLAYEQYF.

In its sample, this clonotype was seen many times. V is TRBV6-6 and J is TRBJ2-7, with D perhaps TRBD1 or TRBD2 (5 bases each). The germline CDR1 and CDR2 sequences are MNHNY and SVGAGI (reference sequence). The CDR3 has 13 residues. Deletions cut 0 bases from V and 2 bases from J, with 5 bases between. CDR3 sequence (DNA): TGTGCCAGCAGTTACTCGGGGGCCTACGAGCAGTACTTC. Translation gives CASSYSGAYEQYF.